This T cell receptor beta chain was documented in a study of shared clonotypes between healthy human individuals. Study summary: Three CD4 naive, three CD4 memory, two CD8 naive and one CD8 memory plate were used per donor.

Per the germline V gene, CDR1 is SGDLS and CDR2 is YYNGEE. This CDR3 region has 15 residues. V gave up 4 bases and J gave up 7 bases, with 17 bases separating them. Repertoires were generated with immunoSEQ multiplex PCR, while TCRdb's copy carries only in-frame clones and drops some. The data contain a few million clones, 85% to 95% of them singletons. The clonotype comes from a man between 18 and 29 years old in good health. Some clones in this sample may be carry-over from other donors' samples. The chain recombines TRBV9 with TRBJ1-4; perhaps TRBD1 as D (5 bases). The sample consisted of naive CD4+ T cells from PBMCs. The subset is: CD45RA+ positively selected. The CDR3 loop reads CASSSYGGDREKLFF. CDR3 DNA sequence: TGTGCCAGCAGCTCCTATGGGGGGGACCGTGAAAAACTGTTTTTT.